One and the same sample provided the 2 T cell receptor beta chains below, sequenced in a study of Graves' ophthalmopathy and Graves' hyperthyroidism. TCR beta CDR3 regions were amplified from RNA transcripts. RT-PCR with HTBI primers came first, then second-round multiplex PCR. TCRdb used MiXCR to reprocess the multiplex PCR reads, holding one entry per CDR3 protein. The top ten clones hold approximately 7% of a sample with about 620,000 distinct CDR3 sequences, around a fifth of them seen once. Sequencing input: peripheral blood. These receptors all come from a woman between 18 and 30 years old with stable Graves' hyperthyroidism. Some clones in this sample may be carry-over from other donors' samples.

This clonotype was picked up many times. J is TRBJ2-2 and V is TRBV7-6; maybe TRBD1 (5 bases). The germline V gene has CDR1 SGHVS and CDR2 FNYEAQ. The CDR3 runs 15 residues. V was cut by 3 bases and J by 6 bases, with 14 bases left in between. The CDR3 protein is CASSFLQGRPGELFF. CDR3 sequence (DNA): TGTGCCAGCAGCTTTCTTCAGGGTCGTCCCGGGGAGCTGTTTTTT.

This clonotype was found many times. This rearrangement joins TRBV12-3 or TRBV12-4 to TRBJ1-6; D remains unclear. The CDR3 sequence is 13 residues long. Trimming pared 5 bases from V and 6 bases from J, leaving 8 bases between. This CDR3 reads CASSLPPNSPLHF. CDR3 nucleotide sequence: TGTGCCAGCAGTCTTCCCCCTAATTCACCCCTCCACTTT.